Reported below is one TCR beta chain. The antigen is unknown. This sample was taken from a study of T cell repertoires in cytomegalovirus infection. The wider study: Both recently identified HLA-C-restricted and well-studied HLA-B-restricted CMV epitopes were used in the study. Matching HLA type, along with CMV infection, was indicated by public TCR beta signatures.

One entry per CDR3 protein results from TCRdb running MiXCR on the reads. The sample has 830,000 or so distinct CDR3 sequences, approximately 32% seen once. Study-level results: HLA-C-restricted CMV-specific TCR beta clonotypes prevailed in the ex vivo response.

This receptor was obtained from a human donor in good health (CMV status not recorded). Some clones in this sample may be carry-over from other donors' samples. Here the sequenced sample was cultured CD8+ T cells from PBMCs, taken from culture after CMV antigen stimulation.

CDR3 residues: CASNWVGEQFF. The CDR3 DNA reads as TGTGCCAGCAACTGGGTAGGCGAGCAGTTCTTC. V gene TRBV27 combines with J gene TRBJ2-1; D not resolved. The CDR3 covers 11 residues. Germline values: CDR1 MNHEY, CDR2 SMNVEV (reference sequence). V lost 7 bases, J lost 10 bases, and 11 bases lay in between.